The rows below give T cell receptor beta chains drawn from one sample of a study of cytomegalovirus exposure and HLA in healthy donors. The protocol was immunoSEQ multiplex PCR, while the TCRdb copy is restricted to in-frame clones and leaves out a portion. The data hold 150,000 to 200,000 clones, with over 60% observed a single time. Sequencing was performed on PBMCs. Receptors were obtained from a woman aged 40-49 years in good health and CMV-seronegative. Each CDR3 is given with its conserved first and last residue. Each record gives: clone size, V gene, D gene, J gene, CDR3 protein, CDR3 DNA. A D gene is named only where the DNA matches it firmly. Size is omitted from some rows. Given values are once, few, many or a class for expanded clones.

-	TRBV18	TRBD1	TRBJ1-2	CASSPLGDRGSSNYGYTF	TGTGCCAGCTCACCTCTTGGGGACAGGGGGAGCTCTAACTATGGCTACACCTTC
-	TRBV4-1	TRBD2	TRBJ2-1	CASSHSGRANEQFF	TGCGCCAGCAGCCATAGCGGGAGGGCCAATGAGCAGTTCTTC
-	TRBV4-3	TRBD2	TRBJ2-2	CASSPSGRFTGELFF	TGCGCCAGCAGCCCTAGCGGGAGGTTCACCGGGGAGCTGTTTTTT
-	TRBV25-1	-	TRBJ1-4	CASSQTGVNEKLFF	TGTGCCAGCAGTCAAACCGGGGTGAATGAAAAACTGTTTTTT
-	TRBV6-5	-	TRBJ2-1	CASSSPGEWQFF	TGTGCCAGCAGTTCTCCGGGGGAATGGCAGTTCTTC
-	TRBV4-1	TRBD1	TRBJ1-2	CASSQGPQGALGYTF	TGCGCCAGCAGCCAAGGACCCCAGGGGGCACTTGGCTACACCTTC
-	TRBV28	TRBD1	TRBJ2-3	CASRPAGTGTNTQYF	TGTGCCAGCAGACCTGCCGGGACAGGGACGAATACGCAGTATTTT
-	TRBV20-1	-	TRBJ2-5	CSAFQETQYF	TGCAGTGCCTTCCAAGAGACCCAGTACTTC
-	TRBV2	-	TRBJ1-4	CASSAQALNEKLFF	TGTGCCAGCAGTGCACAGGCCCTTAATGAAAAACTGTTTTTT
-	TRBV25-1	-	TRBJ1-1	CASSEFGPRIEAFF	TGTGCCAGCAGTGAATTCGGTCCGCGTATTGAAGCTTTCTTT
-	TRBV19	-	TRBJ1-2	CASRAAQVGYGYTF	TGTGCCAGCCGGGCGGCACAGGTGGGCTATGGCTACACCTTC
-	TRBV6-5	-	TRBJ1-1	CASSHTSRTPTEAFF	TGTGCCAGCAGTCACACGAGTCGGACACCCACTGAAGCTTTCTTT
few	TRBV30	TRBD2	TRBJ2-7	CAWSPPTAGFMREQYF	TGTGCCTGGAGTCCCCCTACAGCGGGGTTCATGCGGGAGCAGTACTTC
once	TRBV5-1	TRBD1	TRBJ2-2	CASSRDRGQAGELFF	TGCGCCAGCAGCCGGGACAGGGGGCAAGCCGGGGAGCTGTTTTTT
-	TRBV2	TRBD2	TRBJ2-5	CASRVAGLRIRQETQYF	TGTGCCAGCAGGGTAGCGGGACTTCGTATAAGACAAGAGACCCAGTACTTC
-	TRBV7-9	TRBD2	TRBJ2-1	CASSPNSGTRYNEQFF	TGTGCCAGCAGCCCCAATAGCGGGACGCGGTACAATGAGCAGTTCTTC
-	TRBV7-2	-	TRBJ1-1	CASSAQGIMNTEAFF	TGTGCCAGCAGTGCTCAGGGTATCATGAACACTGAAGCTTTCTTT
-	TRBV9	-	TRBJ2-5	CASSVGDSSLGETQYF	TGTGCCAGCAGCGTAGGAGACAGCAGCCTGGGTGAGACCCAGTACTTC
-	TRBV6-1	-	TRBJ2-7	CASSEAFGGKQYF	TGTGCCAGCAGTGAAGCCTTCGGGGGTAAGCAGTACTTC
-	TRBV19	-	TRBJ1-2	CATAQAYGYTF	TGTGCCACCGCCCAGGCCTATGGCTACACCTTC
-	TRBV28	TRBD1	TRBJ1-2	CATGGGQRNPDYGYTF	TGTGCCACCGGGGGGGGACAGCGGAATCCTGACTATGGCTACACCTTC
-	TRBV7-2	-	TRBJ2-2	CASSPMGGNTGELFF	TGTGCCAGCAGTCCAATGGGAGGGAACACCGGGGAGCTGTTTTTT
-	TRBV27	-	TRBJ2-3	CASSLPGGTQYF	TGTGCCAGCAGTCTCCCCGGGGGTACGCAGTATTTT
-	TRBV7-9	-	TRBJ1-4	CASSLQGVEKLFF	TGTGCCAGCAGCTTACAGGGTGTTGAAAAACTGTTTTTT
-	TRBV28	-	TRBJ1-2	CASSQGNNYGYTF	TGTGCCAGCTCCCAGGGCAATAACTATGGCTACACCTTC
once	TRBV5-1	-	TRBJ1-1	CASRLMYRGRTEAFF	TGCGCCAGCAGGTTGATGTATCGGGGAAGGACTGAAGCTTTCTTT
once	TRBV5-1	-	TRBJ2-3	CASSLAGISTDTQYF	TGCGCCAGCAGCTTGGCAGGGATTAGCACAGATACGCAGTATTTT
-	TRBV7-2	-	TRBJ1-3	CASSLGIGGNTIYF	TGTGCCAGCAGCTTAGGAATCGGGGGAAACACCATATATTTT
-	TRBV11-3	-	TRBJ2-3	CASSFRVGLTDTQYF	TGTGCCAGCAGCTTTCGAGTGGGACTCACAGATACGCAGTATTTT